This record looks at one T cell receptor (beta chain) sequence and its context. Its antigen is not known. The CDR3 has 20 residues. This entry comes from a study of blood T cells in healthy people across ages. Study-level information: T cells yielded about one barcoded beta molecule per two cells through template switching.

General observations from the study: Diversity estimates drawn from one million T cells were deemed underestimates. Both higher diversity and more naive CD4+ cells marked long-lived donors when set against aged donors.

Isolation per sample recovered at least 7 million PBMCs. A sample-barcoded 5' primer and a J-beta primer mix were used in a second PCR of roughly 6 to 11 cycles. TCRdb ran MiXCR on the 5' RACE reads and lists one entry per CDR3 protein. This table has over a million distinct CDR3 sequences, 42% appearing once. The sample taken for sequencing was blood. The V gene is TRBV12-3 or TRBV12-4, the J gene TRBJ2-7, with 7 nucleotides matching TRBD2. The DNA end favors TRBJ2-5, so the J call may be wrong. This clonotype originated in a woman aged 18-30 years in good health. CDR3 nucleotides: TGTGCCAGCAGTTTAGTGCGGGGGTCAGGTCTAGCGGCAAGCTGGGAGACCCAGTACTTC. This gives the protein CASSLVRGSGLAASWETQYF.